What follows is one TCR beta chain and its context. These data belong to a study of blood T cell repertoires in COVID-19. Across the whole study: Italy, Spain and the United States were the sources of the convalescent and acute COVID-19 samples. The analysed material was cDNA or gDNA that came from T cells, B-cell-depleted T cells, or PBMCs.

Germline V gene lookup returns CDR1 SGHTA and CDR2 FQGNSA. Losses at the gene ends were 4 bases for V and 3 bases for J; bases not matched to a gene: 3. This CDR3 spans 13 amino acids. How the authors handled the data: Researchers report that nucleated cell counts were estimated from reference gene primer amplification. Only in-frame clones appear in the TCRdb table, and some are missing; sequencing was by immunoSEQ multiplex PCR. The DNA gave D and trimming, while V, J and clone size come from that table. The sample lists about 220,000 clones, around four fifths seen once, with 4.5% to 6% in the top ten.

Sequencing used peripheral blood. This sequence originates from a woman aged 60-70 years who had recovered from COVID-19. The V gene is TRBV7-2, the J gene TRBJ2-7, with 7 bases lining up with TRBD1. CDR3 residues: CASSSTGDYEQYF. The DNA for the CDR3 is TGTGCCAGCAGCTCCACAGGGGACTACGAGCAGTACTTC. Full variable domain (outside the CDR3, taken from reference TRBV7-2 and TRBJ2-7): GAGVSQSPSNKVTEKGKDVELRCDPISGHTALYWYRQSLGQGLEFLIYFQGNSAPDKSGLPSDRFSAERTGGSVSTLTIQRTQQEDSAVYLCASSSTGDYEQYFGPGTRLTVT.